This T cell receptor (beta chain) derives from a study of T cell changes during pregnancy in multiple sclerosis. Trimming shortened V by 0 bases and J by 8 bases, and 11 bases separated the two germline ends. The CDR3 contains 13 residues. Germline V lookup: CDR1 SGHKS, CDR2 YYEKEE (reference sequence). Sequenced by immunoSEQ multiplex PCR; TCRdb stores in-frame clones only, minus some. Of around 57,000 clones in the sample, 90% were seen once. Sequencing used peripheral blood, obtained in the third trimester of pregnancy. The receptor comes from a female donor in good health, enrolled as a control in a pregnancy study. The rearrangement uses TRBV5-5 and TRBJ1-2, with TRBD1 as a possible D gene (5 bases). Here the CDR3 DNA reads TGTGCCAGCAGCTTGGGGGGCGCAGGGGGCTACACCTTC. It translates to CASSLGGAGGYTF.